A single sample is the source of the 22 T cell receptor beta chains below, sequenced in a study of T cells in Graves' hyperthyroidism and ophthalmopathy. Template material for amplifying TCR beta CDR3 regions consisted of RNA transcripts. In the first-round RT-PCR of the TCR CDR3, the HTBI primer set was used. One entry per CDR3 protein results from TCRdb running MiXCR on the multiplex PCR reads. The table has roughly 550,000 distinct CDR3 sequences, about 15% seen once. The sample taken for sequencing was blood. The receptors were sampled from a woman in her 30s with Graves' ophthalmopathy.

This chain joins TRBV9 and TRBJ2-5; 8 nucleotides line up with TRBD1. V shed 4 bases, J shed 1 base, and the junction held 3 bases outside the gene matches. Germline V gives CDR1 SGDLS, CDR2 YYNGEE. This CDR3 contains 14 residues. CDR3 sequence reads: CASSRGQGQETQYF. CDR3 DNA: TGTGCCAGCAGCAGAGGACAGGGCCAAGAGACCCAGTACTTC.

This clonotype was found many times. CDR3 sequence: CASSTPTGYEQYF. In DNA, the CDR3 is TGTGCCAGCAGCACCCCAACAGGTTACGAGCAGTACTTC. The chain links TRBV7-8 to TRBJ2-7, with D possibly TRBD1 on 5 matching bases. This CDR3 has 13 amino acids. V was pared by 5 bases and J by 4 bases, with 12 bases between. Per germline, CDR1 SGHVS and CDR2 FQNEAQ.

CDR3 nucleotide sequence: TGTGCCAGCATGTCTAGAAGCGATAATTCACCCCTCCACTTT. Protein product: CASMSRSDNSPLHF. The chain uses TRBV27 and TRBJ1-6; D call uncertain. Per germline, CDR1 MNHEY and CDR2 SMNVEV (reference sequence). Trimming took 7 bases from V and 5 from J, leaving 12 bases between them. The CDR3 totals 14 residues.

This clonotype was seen once. The chain joins TRBV20-1 to TRBJ1-1; 9 positions agree with TRBD1. V shed 5 bases, J shed 1 base, and the junction held 17 bases outside the gene matches. The CDR3 totals 18 residues. Germline CDR1 DFQATT, CDR2 SNEGSKA (reference sequence). CDR3 sequence (DNA): TGCAGTGCTCCCCAAGATCCCGGGACAGGGCTCCGGAACACTGAAGCTTTCTTT. Amino acids: CSAPQDPGTGLRNTEAFF.

This clonotype was detected ten times or more. The rearrangement links TRBV11-2 to TRBJ2-1, with 11 bases lining up with TRBD1. V shed 7 bases, J shed 5 bases, and the junction held 10 bases outside the gene matches. The CDR3 is made up of 16 amino acids. Germline assignment: CDR1 SGHAT and CDR2 FQNNGV. CDR3 DNA sequence: TGTGCCAGCAACGAAAAGGGACAGGGGGTGAACAATGAGCAGTTCTTC. It is translated as CASNEKGQGVNNEQFF.

Concerning this clonotype itself: At one end, the junction sequence differs from germline, possibly due to a read error. The genes are TRBV28 and TRBJ2-7; 7 bases are shared with TRBD1. The CDR3 is 13 amino acids. Germline lookup yields CDR1 MDHEN and CDR2 SYDVKM. The CDR3 nucleotides read TGTGCCAGCAGTGGGGACAGCACCTACGAGCAGTCCTTC. This gives the protein CASSGDSTYEQSF.

The rearrangement uses TRBV7-2 and TRBJ2-5, with D tentatively TRBD1 or TRBD2 (5 bases each). The germline V gene has CDR1 SGHTA and CDR2 FQGNSA. V dropped 1 base and J dropped 10 bases, with 10 bases sitting between them. This CDR3 contains 12 residues. The CDR3 is CASSLGGVGQYF. Written as DNA, the CDR3 is TGTGCCAGCAGCTTAGGAGGGGTAGGCCAGTACTTC.

This clonotype came up many times. J is TRBJ2-3 and V is TRBV5-1, with TRBD2 matching 10 bases. This CDR3 is built from 15 residues. Looked up from germline, CDR1 is SGHRS and CDR2 is YFSETQ. V trimming: 4 bases; J trimming: 2 bases; junction bases outside the gene matches: 4. This chain's CDR3 is CASSVSGRATDTQYF. CDR3 bases: TGCGCCAGCAGCGTCAGCGGGAGGGCCACAGATACGCAGTATTTT.

The V and J genes are TRBV6-2 or TRBV6-3 and TRBJ1-1; D may be TRBD1 (5 bases). The CDR3 has 14 residues. V was trimmed by 6 bases and J by 4 bases, leaving 15 bases between them. The germline V gene has CDR1 MNHEY and CDR2 SVGEGT. The CDR3: CASRPSGVSTEAFF. The CDR3 DNA sequence: TGTGCCAGCAGGCCCTCGGGGGTTAGCACTGAAGCTTTCTTT.

The rearrangement uses TRBV19 and TRBJ1-1; D is undetermined. From germline, CDR1 is LNHDA and CDR2 SQIVND (reference sequence). V was cut by 2 bases and J by 4 bases, with 14 bases left in between. The CDR3 length is 15 residues. CDR3 nucleotides: TGTGCCAGTAGTATATGGTTGGGCGGTCGCACTGAAGCTTTCTTT. It is translated as CASSIWLGGRTEAFF.

This clonotype was picked up a small number of times. The V and J genes are TRBV20-1 and TRBJ2-3, with 8 bases that match TRBD2. The CDR3 consists of 16 residues. Trimming took 1 base from V and 0 from J; bases not matched to a gene: 6. The germline gives CDR1 DFQATT, CDR2 SNEGSKA (reference sequence). CDR3 in amino acids: CSARGPLAASTDTQYF. DNA for the CDR3: TGCAGTGCTAGAGGTCCACTAGCGGCTAGCACAGATACGCAGTATTTT.

Ten or more counts support this clonotype. The J gene is TRBJ1-1, the V gene TRBV20-1; D gene uncertain. Germline loops: CDR1 DFQATT, CDR2 SNEGSKA (reference sequence). The CDR3 contains 11 residues. The V end was cut by 3 bases, the J end by 1 base, with 3 bases between. The CDR3 here is CSASSNTEAFF. CDR3 nucleotide sequence: TGCAGTGCTAGCTCGAACACTGAAGCTTTCTTT.

This clonotype has ten or more counts. V usage is TRBV11-2 and J usage is TRBJ2-3, with 9 bases that match TRBD1. Germline V gene sequence: CDR1 SGHAT, CDR2 FQNNGV. This CDR3 contains 16 residues. The junction had 9 bases not matched to a gene; V was cut back by 2 bases and J by 6 bases. The CDR3 loop is CASSLSPGQGWDTQYF. As DNA, the CDR3 is TGTGCCAGCAGCTTAAGTCCGGGACAGGGATGGGATACGCAGTATTTT.

The table lists this clonotype with many counts. V and J are TRBV7-2 and TRBJ1-6; D is unclear. From germline, CDR1 is SGHTA and CDR2 FQGNSA. There are 15 residues in the CDR3. Trimming removed 1 base at V and 8 bases at J, with 12 bases between. The CDR3 DNA is TGTGCCAGCAGCTTAGTAGTTGCTCAGGATTCACCCCTCCACTTT. It is translated as CASSLVVAQDSPLHF. Full variable domain (outside the CDR3, taken from reference TRBV7-2 and TRBJ1-6): GAGVSQSPSNKVTEKGKDVELRCDPISGHTALYWYRQSLGQGLEFLIYFQGNSAPDKSGLPSDRFSAERTGGSVSTLTIQRTQQEDSAVYLCASSLVVAQDSPLHFGNGTRLTVT.

Ten or more counts support this clonotype. This chain connects TRBV3-1 to TRBJ2-2; D unresolved. CDR3 length: 16 amino acids. From germline, CDR1 is LGHDT and CDR2 YNNKEL (reference sequence). Trimming cost V 4 bases and J 0 bases, with 12 bases left between them. In nucleotides, the CDR3 is TGTGCCAGCAGCCCCTGGACCGGCGCGAACACCGGGGAGCTGTTTTTT. It specifies CASSPWTGANTGELFF.

This clonotype has more than one count but fewer than ten. This sequence joins TRBV28 and TRBJ1-6, with TRBD1 as a possible D gene (5 bases). V lost 10 bases, J lost 9 bases, and 10 bases lay in between. From germline, CDR1 is MDHEN and CDR2 SYDVKM. CDR3 length: 11 residues. The DNA for the CDR3 is TGTGCCACCGCGAGGGGTTCACCCCTCCACTTT. This gives the protein CATARGSPLHF.

This clonotype was observed many times. The V call is TRBV13, the J call TRBJ1-5; 7 nucleotides agree with TRBD1. V dropped 5 bases and J dropped 7; count of bases not matched to a gene: 8. The germline CDR1 and CDR2 sequences are PRHDT and FYEKMQ (reference sequence). This CDR3 is built from 14 residues. As DNA, the CDR3 is TGTGCCAGCAGCGATCGACAGGGAGACCAGCCCCAGCATTTT. This gives the protein CASSDRQGDQPQHF.

This clonotype has only a few counts. The V call is TRBV19, the J call TRBJ2-1, with 13 bases aligning to TRBD2. Trimming removed 7 bases from V and 9 bases from J; junction bases left unmatched: 6. Germline values: CDR1 LNHDA, CDR2 SQIVND (reference sequence). The CDR3 extends over 14 amino acids. The CDR3 loop is CASKTSGRASEQFF. The DNA for the CDR3 is TGTGCCAGTAAAACTAGCGGGAGGGCCAGTGAGCAGTTCTTC.

This clonotype was recorded many times. The rearrangement joins TRBV12-3 or TRBV12-4 to TRBJ1-5, with D perhaps TRBD1 (5 bases). V dropped 3 bases and J dropped 3 bases, with 9 bases sitting between them. The CDR3 runs 14 residues. Here the CDR3 DNA reads TGTGCCAGCAGTTTCCCAGGGAACAATCAGCCCCAGCATTTT. This sequence encodes CASSFPGNNQPQHF.

The chain combines TRBV20-1 with TRBJ2-7; TRBD2 matches 13 bases. CDR3 length: 18 residues. Germline-derived CDR1 and CDR2 are DFQATT and SNEGSKA (reference sequence). The ends lost 6 bases at V and 0 bases at J; junction bases unmatched: 14. The CDR3 reads CSAIDGTSGTKSSYEQYF. The CDR3 coding sequence is TGCAGTGCAATCGATGGGACTAGCGGGACAAAGAGCTCCTACGAGCAGTACTTC.

The sample holds many counts of this clonotype. This chain joins TRBV18 and TRBJ2-1; D is tentatively TRBD1 or TRBD2 (5 bases each). The CDR3 consists of 15 residues. Trimming took off 0 bases at V and 2 bases at J, with 8 bases between the two ends. Germline V lookup: CDR1 KGHSH, CDR2 LQKENI. As DNA, the CDR3 is TGTGCCAGCTCACCACCGGGGGACCCCTACAATGAGCAGTTCTTC. Its translation: CASSPPGDPYNEQFF.

Ten or more counts support this clonotype. This rearrangement joins TRBV13 to TRBJ2-7, with D possibly TRBD1 on 7 matching bases. CDR3 length: 14 amino acids. V was pared by 6 bases and J by 0 bases, with 12 bases between. The V gene's germline CDR1 is PRHDT and CDR2 FYEKMQ (reference sequence). CDR3 bases: TGTGCCAGCAGGGCGGGACAGTACTCCTACGAGCAGTACTTC. This sequence encodes CASRAGQYSYEQYF.